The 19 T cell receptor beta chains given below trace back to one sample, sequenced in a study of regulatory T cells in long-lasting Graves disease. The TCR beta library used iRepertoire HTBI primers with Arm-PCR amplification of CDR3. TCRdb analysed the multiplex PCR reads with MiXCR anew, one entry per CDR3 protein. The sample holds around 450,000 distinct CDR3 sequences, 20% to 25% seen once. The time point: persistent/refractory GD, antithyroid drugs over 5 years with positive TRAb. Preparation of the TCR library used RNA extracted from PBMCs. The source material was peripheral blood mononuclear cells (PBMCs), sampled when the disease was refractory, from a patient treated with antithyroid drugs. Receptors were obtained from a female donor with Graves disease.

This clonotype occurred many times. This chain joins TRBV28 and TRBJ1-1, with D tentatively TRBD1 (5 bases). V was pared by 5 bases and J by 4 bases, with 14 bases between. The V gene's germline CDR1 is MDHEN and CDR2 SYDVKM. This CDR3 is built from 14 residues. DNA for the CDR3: TGTGCCAGCAGTCCCCCAGGGTACGGCACTGAAGCTTTCTTT. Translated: CASSPPGYGTEAFF.

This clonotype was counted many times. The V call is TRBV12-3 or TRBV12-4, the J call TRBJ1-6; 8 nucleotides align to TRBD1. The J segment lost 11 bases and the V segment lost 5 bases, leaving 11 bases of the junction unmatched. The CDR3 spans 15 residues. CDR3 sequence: CASSQQGESRTPLHF. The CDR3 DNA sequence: TGTGCCAGCAGTCAACAGGGGGAATCTCGGACACCCCTCCACTTT.

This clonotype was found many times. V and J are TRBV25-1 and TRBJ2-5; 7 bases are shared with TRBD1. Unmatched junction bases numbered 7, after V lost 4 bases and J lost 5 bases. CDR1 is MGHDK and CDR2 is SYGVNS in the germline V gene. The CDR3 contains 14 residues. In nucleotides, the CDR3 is TGTGCCAGCAGTGGGGCAGGGGGTCTGGAGACCCAGTACTTC. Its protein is CASSGAGGLETQYF.

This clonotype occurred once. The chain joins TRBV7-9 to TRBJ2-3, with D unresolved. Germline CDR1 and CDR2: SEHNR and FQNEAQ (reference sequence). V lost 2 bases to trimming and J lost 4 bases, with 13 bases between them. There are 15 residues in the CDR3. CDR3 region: CASSLLPETPDTQYF. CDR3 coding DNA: TGTGCCAGCAGCTTACTCCCCGAAACACCAGATACGCAGTATTTT.

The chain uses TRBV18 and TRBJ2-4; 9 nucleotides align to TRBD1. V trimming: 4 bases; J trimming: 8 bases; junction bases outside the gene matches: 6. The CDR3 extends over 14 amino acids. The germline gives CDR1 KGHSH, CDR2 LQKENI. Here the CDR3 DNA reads TGTGCCAGCTCACTTGGACAGGGGAGAGACATTCAGTACTTC. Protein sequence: CASSLGQGRDIQYF.

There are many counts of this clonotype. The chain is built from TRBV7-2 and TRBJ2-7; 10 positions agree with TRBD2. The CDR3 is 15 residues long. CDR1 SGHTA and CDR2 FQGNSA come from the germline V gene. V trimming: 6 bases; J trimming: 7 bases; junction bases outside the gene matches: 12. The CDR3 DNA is TGTGCCAGCAGGCCCCTAGCGGGGGAGCAACTGGAGCAGTACTTC. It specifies CASRPLAGEQLEQYF.

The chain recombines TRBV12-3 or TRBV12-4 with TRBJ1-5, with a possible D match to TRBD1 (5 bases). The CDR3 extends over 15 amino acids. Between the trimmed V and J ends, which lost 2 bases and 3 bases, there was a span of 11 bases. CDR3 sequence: CASSLTDRHNQPQHF. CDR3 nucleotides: TGTGCCAGCAGTTTAACCGACAGACACAATCAGCCCCAGCATTTT.

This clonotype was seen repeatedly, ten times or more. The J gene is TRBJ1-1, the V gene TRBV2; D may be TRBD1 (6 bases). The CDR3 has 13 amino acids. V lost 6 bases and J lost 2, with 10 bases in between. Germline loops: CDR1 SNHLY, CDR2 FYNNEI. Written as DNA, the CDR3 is TGTGCCAGCAGAGAACAGGGTAACACTGAAGCTTTCTTT. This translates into CASREQGNTEAFF.

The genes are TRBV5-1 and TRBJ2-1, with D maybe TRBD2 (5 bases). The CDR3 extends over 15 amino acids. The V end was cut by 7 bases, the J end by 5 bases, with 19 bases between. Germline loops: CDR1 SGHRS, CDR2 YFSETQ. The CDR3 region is CASAGSATQDNEQFF. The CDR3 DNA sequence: TGCGCCAGCGCAGGTAGCGCCACTCAGGACAATGAGCAGTTCTTC.

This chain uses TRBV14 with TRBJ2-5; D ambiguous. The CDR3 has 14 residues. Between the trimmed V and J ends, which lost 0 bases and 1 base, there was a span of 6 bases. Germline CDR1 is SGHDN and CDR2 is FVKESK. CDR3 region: CASSQDLGQETQYF. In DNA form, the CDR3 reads TGTGCCAGCAGCCAAGATCTCGGCCAAGAGACCCAGTACTTC.

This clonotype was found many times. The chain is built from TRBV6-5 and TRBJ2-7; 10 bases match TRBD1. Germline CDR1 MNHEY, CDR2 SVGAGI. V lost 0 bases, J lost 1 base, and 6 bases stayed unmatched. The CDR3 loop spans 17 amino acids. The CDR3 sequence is CASSYSWTGGPSYEQYF. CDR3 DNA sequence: TGTGCCAGCAGTTACTCATGGACAGGGGGTCCGTCCTACGAGCAGTACTTC.

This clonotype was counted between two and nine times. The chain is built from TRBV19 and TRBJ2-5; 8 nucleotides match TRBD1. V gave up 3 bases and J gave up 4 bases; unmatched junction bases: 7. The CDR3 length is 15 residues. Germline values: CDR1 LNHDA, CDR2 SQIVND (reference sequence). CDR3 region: CASSIGATGGETQYF. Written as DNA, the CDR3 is TGTGCCAGTAGTATCGGAGCAACAGGGGGAGAGACCCAGTACTTC.

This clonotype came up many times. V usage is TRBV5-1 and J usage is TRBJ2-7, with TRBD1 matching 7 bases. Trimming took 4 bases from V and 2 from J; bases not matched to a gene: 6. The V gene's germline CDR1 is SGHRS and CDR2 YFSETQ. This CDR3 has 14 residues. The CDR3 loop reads CASSPRDRPYEQYF. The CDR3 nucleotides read TGCGCCAGCAGCCCCCGGGACAGACCCTACGAGCAGTACTTC.

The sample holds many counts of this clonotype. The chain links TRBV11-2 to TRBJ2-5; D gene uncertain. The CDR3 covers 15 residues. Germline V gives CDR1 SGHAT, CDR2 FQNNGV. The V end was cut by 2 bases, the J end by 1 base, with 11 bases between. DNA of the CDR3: TGTGCCAGCAGCTTAATGACGGCTCCCCAAGAGACCCAGTACTTC. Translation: CASSLMTAPQETQYF.

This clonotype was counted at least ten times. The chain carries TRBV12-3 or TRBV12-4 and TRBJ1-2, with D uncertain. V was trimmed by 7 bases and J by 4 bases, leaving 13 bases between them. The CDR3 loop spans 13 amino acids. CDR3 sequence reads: CASNSPGFYGYTF. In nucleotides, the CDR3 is TGTGCCAGCAACTCCCCCGGCTTCTATGGCTACACCTTC.

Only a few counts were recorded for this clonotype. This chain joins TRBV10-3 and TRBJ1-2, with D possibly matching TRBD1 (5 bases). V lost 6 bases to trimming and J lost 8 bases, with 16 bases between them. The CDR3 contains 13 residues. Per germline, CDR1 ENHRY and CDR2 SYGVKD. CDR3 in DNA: TGTGCCATCAGGACAGCCAAGGAAGGGGGCTACACCTTC. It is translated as CAIRTAKEGGYTF.

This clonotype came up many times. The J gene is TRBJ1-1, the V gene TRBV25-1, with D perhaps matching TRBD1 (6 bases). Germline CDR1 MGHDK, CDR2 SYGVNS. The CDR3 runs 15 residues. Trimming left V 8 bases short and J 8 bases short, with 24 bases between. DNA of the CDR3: TGTGCCAGCGCAGCTCCTTCTACAGGGCAAAGCGAAGCTTTCTTT. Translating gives CASAAPSTGQSEAFF.

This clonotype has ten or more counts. CDR3 DNA sequence: TGTGCCACCAGTGATCCCGGCCGGGCAAAGAACACCGGGGAGCTGTTTTTT. Its translation is CATSDPGRAKNTGELFF. This rearrangement joins TRBV24-1 to TRBJ2-2; no clear D gene. The CDR3 is 17 amino acids. Trimming stripped 3 bases from V and 1 base from J, with 14 bases between. Looked up from germline, CDR1 is KGHDR and CDR2 is SFDVKD.

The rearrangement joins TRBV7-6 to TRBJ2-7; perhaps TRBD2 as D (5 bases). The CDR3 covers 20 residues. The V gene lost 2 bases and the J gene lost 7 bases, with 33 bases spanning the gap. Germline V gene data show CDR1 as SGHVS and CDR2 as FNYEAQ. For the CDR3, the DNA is TGTGCCAGCAGCTTATTGGTTTTGTTGCGCCAGACTAAACCCCTGGGAGAGCAGTACTTC. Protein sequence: CASSLLVLLRQTKPLGEQYF.